This T cell receptor beta chain was sequenced in a study of a mutant IDH1 vaccine in newly diagnosed glioma. The wider study: Patients, over weeks 1, 3, 5, 7, 11, 15, 19 and 23, received a total of eight vaccinations. Patients previously underwent radiotherapy, temozolomide, or both, and most underwent both. Investigators started vaccination 4-6 weeks after radiotherapy alone, or with temozolomide cycles.

Here immunoSEQ multiplex PCR was the method, and the copy in TCRdb shows in-frame clones only, minus some. The sample has roughly 60,000 clones; more than 75% are singletons. The J segment lost 2 bases and the V segment lost 5 bases, leaving 9 bases of the junction unmatched. Looked up from germline, CDR1 is LNHDA and CDR2 is SQIVND (reference sequence). This CDR3 contains 15 residues. As to time point: week 23, last vaccination. With topical imiquimod, each dose of the vaccine consisted of 300 ug of mutant IDH1 20-mer peptide. A note on this clone: Its antigen is unknown.

The rearrangement uses TRBV19 and TRBJ2-7; 7 positions agree with TRBD1. This material consisted of PBMCs, taken from a glioma patient whose treatment included an IDH1 peptide vaccine. The TCR originated in a young man with glioma. This chain's CDR3 is CASSVSGTAPYEQYF. In nucleotides, the CDR3 is TGTGCCAGTAGTGTCAGTGGGACAGCCCCCTACGAGCAGTACTTC. The full variable domain, with the rest looked up from reference TRBV19 and TRBJ2-7, is DGGITQSPKYLFRKEGQNVTLSCEQNLNHDAMYWYRQDPGQGLRLIYYSQIVNDFQKGDIAEGYSVSREKKESFPLTVTSAQKNPTAFYLCASSVSGTAPYEQYFGPGTRLTVT.